These 25 T cell receptor beta chains came from one sample sequenced in a study of CD8 T cells in Susac syndrome. RNA totalling 0.5 to 1 ug underwent reverse transcription with random hexamers. TCRdb called the immunoSEQ multiplex PCR reads again in MiXCR, with one record for every CDR3 protein. The table records about 400,000 distinct CDR3 sequences, 85% to 90% of them present only once. Sequenced: CD8+ T cells from PBMCs. Every receptor here comes from a human donor with multiple sclerosis.

V and J are TRBV30 and TRBJ2-3, with D possibly matching TRBD1 (6 bases). The CDR3 sequence is 14 residues long. Trimming left V 1 base short and J 0 bases short, with 8 bases between. CDR1 and CDR2 (germline): GTSNPN, SVGIG (reference sequence). The CDR3 DNA is TGTGCCTGGAGTGGGACAGAAAGCACAGATACGCAGTATTTT. Amino acid sequence: CAWSGTESTDTQYF.

The chain couples TRBV5-1 to TRBJ2-7, with D possibly being TRBD1 (6 bases). Germline CDR1 SGHRS, CDR2 YFSETQ. The germline V and J ends were trimmed by 0 bases and 3 bases, with 13 bases remaining between them. The CDR3 has 15 residues. CDR3 nucleotides: TGCGCCAGCAGCTTGGCCGGAGACAGGCACTACGAGCAGTACTTC. Translation: CASSLAGDRHYEQYF.

The rearrangement uses TRBV5-4 and TRBJ1-2; a weak D match, TRBD1 (5 bases). Per the germline V gene, CDR1 is SGHNT and CDR2 is YYREEE (reference sequence). This CDR3 has 14 residues. Trimming took off 0 bases at V and 3 bases at J, with 9 bases between the two ends. CDR3 sequence reads: CASSLGREDYGYTF. As DNA, the CDR3 is TGTGCCAGCAGCTTGGGCAGGGAGGACTATGGCTACACCTTC.

The V and J genes are TRBV18 and TRBJ2-1, with D maybe TRBD2 (6 bases). The CDR3 totals 15 residues. CDR1 is KGHSH and CDR2 is LQKENI in the germline V gene. The ends were cut back, 5 bases at V and 4 bases at J, with 15 bases in the middle. The CDR3 spells CASSSSFSGYNEQFF. The CDR3 DNA sequence: TGTGCCAGCTCATCATCTTTTAGCGGTTACAATGAGCAGTTCTTC.

The gene calls are TRBV12-5 and TRBJ2-7; TRBD1 is a possible D gene (6 bases). V lost 3 bases and J lost 0, with 15 bases in between. Germline V lookup: CDR1 LGHNT, CDR2 FRNRAP. The CDR3 is made up of 16 amino acids. CDR3 nucleotide sequence: TGTGCTAGTGGTTTCCAGACAGGTTCCCTCTCCTACGAGCAGTACTTC. Translation: CASGFQTGSLSYEQYF.

The CDR3 nucleotides read TGTGCCAGCAGCCAAGTCGGAGGGCATGGGGATACGCAGTATTTT. Translating gives CASSQVGGHGDTQYF. The chain couples TRBV14 to TRBJ2-3; weak D call: TRBD2 (6 bases). Trimming left V 1 base short and J 6 bases short, with 14 bases between. The CDR3 spans 15 residues. Germline CDR1 is SGHDN and CDR2 is FVKESK.

This clonotype was recorded once. The chain couples TRBV7-6 to TRBJ2-3; the match to TRBD2 covers 7 bases. CDR1 SGHVS and CDR2 FNYEAQ come from the germline V gene. The CDR3 is 16 amino acids. The ends lost 5 bases at V and 2 bases at J; junction bases unmatched: 10. The CDR3 nucleotides are TGTGCCAGCAGCACCTTGGGGGGGTCCCCCACAGATACGCAGTATTTT. Residues: CASSTLGGSPTDTQYF.

J is TRBJ1-4 and V is TRBV5-1; possible D gene TRBD1, 5 bases. Germline V lookup: CDR1 SGHRS, CDR2 YFSETQ. The CDR3 consists of 16 residues. V dropped 0 bases and J dropped 5 bases, with 14 bases sitting between them. CDR3 in DNA: TGCGCCAGCAGCTTGGGGCGAGGGGCCCGAAATGAAAAACTGTTTTTT. Translating it yields CASSLGRGARNEKLFF.

The genes are TRBV12-3 or TRBV12-4 and TRBJ2-1; tentative D call: TRBD2 (6 bases). This CDR3 has 14 amino acids. Trimming shortened V by 6 bases and J by 5 bases, and 14 bases separated the two germline ends. The CDR3 region is CASSPDGGDNEQFF. The CDR3 region has the DNA TGTGCCAGCAGCCCCGACGGGGGAGACAATGAGCAGTTCTTC.

The chain recombines TRBV19 with TRBJ1-1; D is perhaps TRBD1 (6 bases). The CDR3 runs to 15 residues. Germline CDR1 reads LNHDA; CDR2 reads SQIVND (reference sequence). The V gene lost 3 bases and the J gene lost 5 bases, with 16 bases spanning the gap. CDR3 DNA sequence: TGTGCCAGTAGTATGGCAGGGGAATGGAATACTGAAGCTTTCTTT. It is translated as CASSMAGEWNTEAFF.

The genes are TRBV7-9 and TRBJ1-4; TRBD1 matches 7 bases. V lost 4 bases to trimming and J lost 14 bases; unmatched junction nucleotides: 22. This CDR3 contains 17 residues. CDR1 is SEHNR, CDR2 FQNEAQ, per germline (reference sequence). In DNA, the CDR3 is TGTGCCAGCAGCTCCAAAGGACAGGCCGAAAAACTGGACTTTCTGTTTTTT. Translated, it gives CASSSKGQAEKLDFLFF.

CDR3 sequence (DNA): TGTGCCAGCAGTCCAACTGGACGCCCAGACTTGGGGGAGACCCAGTACTTC. Amino acids: CASSPTGRPDLGETQYF. The chain employs TRBV27 and TRBJ2-5; D gene uncertain. The CDR3 contains 17 residues. The germline V and J ends were trimmed by 5 bases and 5 bases, with 24 bases remaining between them. CDR1 is MNHEY and CDR2 is SMNVEV in the germline V gene (reference sequence).

The rearrangement uses TRBV11-2 and TRBJ2-2; TRBD2 aligns across 8 bases. V shed 5 bases, J shed 4 bases, and the junction held 9 bases outside the gene matches. This CDR3 has 16 amino acids. Germline CDR1 reads SGHAT; CDR2 reads FQNNGV. In DNA form, the CDR3 reads TGTGCCAGCAGCCTACCGGGACTAGGCACCACCGGGGAGCTGTTTTTT. The encoded protein is CASSLPGLGTTGELFF.

Note on this clonotype: A much larger clone sits a single nucleotide away, making a read error possible. The rearrangement joins TRBV5-5 to TRBJ2-7; 9 positions match TRBD1. Trimming took 7 bases from V and 2 from J; bases not matched to a gene: 7. This CDR3 has 14 residues. Germline assignment: CDR1 SGHKS and CDR2 YYEKEE (reference sequence). As DNA, the CDR3 is TGTGCCAGCGGCCCCGGGACAGGGACCTACGAGCAGTACTTC. It is translated as CASGPGTGTYEQYF. Full variable domain (rest looked up from reference TRBV5-5 and TRBJ2-7): DAGVTQSPTHLIKTRGQQVTLRCSPISGHKSVSWYQQVLGQGPQFIFQYYEKEERGRGNFPDRFSARQFPNYSSELNVNALLLGDSALYLCASGPGTGTYEQYFGPGTRLTVT.

Written as DNA, the CDR3 is TGTGCCAGCAGTTTAGATATGGTTGGGGGGCCCTACGAGCAGTACTTC. Amino acids: CASSLDMVGGPYEQYF. The rearrangement uses TRBV27 and TRBJ2-7, with D tentatively TRBD1 or TRBD2 (6 bases each). V was cut by 2 bases and J by 2 bases, with 16 bases left in between. Germline CDR1 and CDR2: MNHEY and SMNVEV (reference sequence). CDR3 size: 16 residues.

The chain carries TRBV2 and TRBJ2-1; weak D call: TRBD1 (6 bases). Germline assignment: CDR1 SNHLY and CDR2 FYNNEI. The CDR3 has 15 amino acids. Trimming pared 8 bases from V and 4 bases from J, leaving 18 bases between. The chain's CDR3 is CASRNRERGYNEQFF. The CDR3 coding sequence is TGTGCCAGCCGAAACAGGGAGAGGGGGTACAATGAGCAGTTCTTC. Looking up the rest from reference TRBV2 and TRBJ2-1 gives the full variable domain: EPEVTQTPSHQVTQMGQEVILRCVPISNHLYFYWYRQILGQKVEFLVSFYNNEISEKSEIFDDQFSVERPDGSNFTLKIRSTKLEDSAMYFCASRNRERGYNEQFFGPGTRLTVL.

V gene TRBV7-9 combines with J gene TRBJ2-7, with D unresolved. The CDR3 has 13 amino acids. The germline CDR1 and CDR2 sequences are SEHNR and FQNEAQ (reference sequence). Deletions cut 5 bases from V and 6 bases from J, with 14 bases between. The DNA of the CDR3 is TGTGCCAGCAGCACACCACCATCTCCCGAGCAGTACTTC. Its translation: CASSTPPSPEQYF.

The V call is TRBV4-1, the J call TRBJ2-7; possibly TRBD1 for D (6 bases). V shed 6 bases and J shed 0 bases, with 15 bases lying between them. This CDR3 comprises 15 residues. The germline V gene has CDR1 MGHRA and CDR2 YSYEKL. The CDR3 loop reads CASSPVGAGSYEQYF. In nucleotides, the CDR3 is TGCGCCAGCAGTCCAGTGGGGGCGGGCTCCTACGAGCAGTACTTC.

The chain employs TRBV27 and TRBJ1-1, with D possibly being TRBD1 (5 bases). Germline CDR1 and CDR2: MNHEY and SMNVEV (reference sequence). Trimming removed 4 bases at V and 2 bases at J, with 11 bases between. This CDR3 is 14 amino acids long. The CDR3 sequence: CASSSAGQNTEAFF. The CDR3 region has the DNA TGTGCCAGCAGTTCCGCGGGGCAAAACACTGAAGCTTTCTTT.

The chain has TRBV5-1 and TRBJ2-7; 7 nucleotides line up with TRBD2. Germline values: CDR1 SGHRS, CDR2 YFSETQ. This CDR3 is 15 amino acids long. V trimming: 0 bases; J trimming: 2 bases; junction bases outside the gene matches: 5. The CDR3 loop reads CASSLAGGSAYEQYF. In nucleotides, the CDR3 is TGCGCCAGCAGCTTGGCGGGCGGGAGCGCCTACGAGCAGTACTTC.

This chain joins TRBV12-5 and TRBJ2-5, with D unresolved. Germline CDR1 LGHNT, CDR2 FRNRAP. This CDR3 spans 16 amino acids. Trimming removed 1 base from V and 2 bases from J, with 14 bases in between. CDR3 sequence (DNA): TGTGCTAGTGGTTTGGCTCCGGGCCCCGAGCAAGAGACCCAGTACTTC. Translation: CASGLAPGPEQETQYF.

The chain links TRBV12-3 or TRBV12-4 to TRBJ1-1, with D possibly being TRBD1 (5 bases). The CDR3 runs to 13 residues. V was clipped by 6 bases and J by 4 bases, with 12 bases between them. DNA for the CDR3: TGTGCCAGCAGACCGGGACCAGGCACTGAAGCTTTCTTT. Translated: CASRPGPGTEAFF.

This sequence joins TRBV2 and TRBJ1-5; D gene uncertain. Trimming pared 6 bases from V and 5 bases from J, leaving 14 bases between. Germline CDR1 reads SNHLY; CDR2 reads FYNNEI. This CDR3 has 14 amino acids. The CDR3 bases are TGTGCCAGCAGCCAAGGACGGTTATATCAGCCCCAGCATTTT. This translates into CASSQGRLYQPQHF.

This clonotype was counted a single time. This chain links TRBV9 with TRBJ2-1; D is possibly TRBD2 (6 bases). Trimming removed 0 bases from V and 7 bases from J, with 11 bases in between. This CDR3 is built from 14 residues. In germline, CDR1 is SGDLS, CDR2 YYNGEE. The CDR3 DNA follows: TGTGCCAGCAGCGTAGCGGGAGAAGCGAATGAGCAGTTCTTC. Translation: CASSVAGEANEQFF.

The chain uses TRBV18 and TRBJ1-2, with D possibly being TRBD1 (5 bases). The V end lost 2 bases, the J end lost 4 bases, and 14 bases lay between the germline ends. The germline gives CDR1 KGHSH, CDR2 LQKENI. The CDR3 totals 15 residues. The CDR3 spells CASSPGDSSFYGYTF. The CDR3 DNA reads TGTGCCAGCTCACCAGGTGACAGTTCCTTCTATGGCTACACCTTC.